This note documents a single T cell receptor beta chain sequence. Its specificity is unknown. This sample is drawn from a study of blood T cells in healthy people across ages. Findings and limits, study-wide: Older age coincided with a roughly linear decline in TCR beta diversity per million T cells.

The CDR3 is made up of 14 amino acids. V shed 0 bases and J shed 8 bases, with 11 bases lying between them. The germline V gene has CDR1 LGHNA and CDR2 YSLEER. Total RNA was extracted at no less than 5.5 micrograms per sample. The use of a sample-barcoded 5' primer and a J-beta primer mix characterized a second PCR of roughly 7 to 11 cycles. Each cDNA was tagged by a template-switch adaptor containing 12 random nucleotides. TCRdb redid the calling of the 5' RACE reads with MiXCR, one entry per CDR3 protein. Counted here are 950,000 to 1,200,000 distinct CDR3 sequences, 35% to 40% occurring once; the ten biggest clones make up around 14%.

The genes are TRBV4-3 and TRBJ2-1; D is unresolved. Sequencing used blood. The TCR originated in a man aged 18 to 35 in good health. This chain's CDR3 is CASSQDLSTDEQFF. The CDR3 DNA reads TGCGCCAGCAGCCAAGATCTGTCCACGGATGAGCAGTTCTTC.